This T cell receptor (beta chain) was obtained from a study of cytomegalovirus exposure and HLA in healthy donors (dated 2017 in TCRdb). Some background on the complete study: In an earlier analysis of approximately 640 of the donors, roughly 300 Gb of sequence data and some 120 million unique TCR beta sequences from 150 million to 200 million T cells were reported. Using immunosequencing, the study profiled T cell repertoires from approximately 700 subjects and related those repertoires to cytomegalovirus serostatus. Class I and class II HLA loci were covered by the typing at four-digit resolution. Rather than using new phenotypic data, the later analysis identified candidate immune exposures from TCR beta sequences and from how often those sequences occurred across donors. The study was designed to test whether signatures of past pathogen exposure could be identified by cataloging public T cell receptors. Among the roughly 390 genotyped donors, around 81% belonged to the genetic ancestry cluster associated with self-reported Caucasian donors. Donor age, sex, ethnicity and CMV serostatus were compiled together with the repertoire data. Genome-wide SNP genotypes for about 65% of the 666 donors were used in a later genetic analysis, which treated that subset as a discovery cohort. To decide whether each TCR beta V gene segment behaved as functional or pseudogenic, an earlier analysis of several hundred of the donors relied on high-throughput TCR beta sequencing. High-throughput TCR immunosequencing, statistical association of individual TCRs with disease status, and machine learning were combined to predict cytomegalovirus infection status. A separate validation cohort of roughly 130 different subjects was used in addition to the roughly 620-subject first cohort. To study patterns of TCR occurrence, a later analysis re-analyzed previously published TCR beta repertoires from hundreds of donors and added high-resolution HLA genotyping. Among under 450 genotyped donors of the cohort, an average of about 240,000 unique TCR beta nucleotide sequences were sequenced per donor, around 18% of them non-productive. Every discovery cohort repertoire had been produced on one sequencing platform. An early release covering roughly 600 HLA-typed donors comprised about 290 gigabases of sequencing data and tens of millions of unique TCR sequences. Because of strong linkage in the cohort, roughly five DR-DQ haplotypes were treated as single units for association and clustering. Typing coverage varied by locus: about 629-640 donors for A, B, C, DRB1 and DQB1; about 520 for DQA1; more than 600 for DPA1; some 470 for DPB1. Here is what the overall study found, with its caveats: Most TCR sequences were seen in very few donors, while some public TCRs were found in many individuals. Immune exposure information for the cohort was limited to CMV serostatus. In a later analysis, TCR association rates were found to vary across HLA loci, with the most associated TCRs seen for DRB1 alleles and the fewest for HLA-C alleles. Compared with equally common non-associated chains, HLA-associated TCR beta chains in a later analysis were more clonally expanded and had lower generation probabilities. In a later analysis, several top co-occurrence clusters were reported to appear linked to parvovirus B19, influenza, CMV and Epstein-Barr virus. Correlated functional status among segregating V segments might reflect linkage disequilibrium, but an unknown experimental factor could not be ruled out. A few of the identified cytomegalovirus-associated TCR beta chains were confirmed in vitro to be specific for cytomegalovirus antigens. Because some donors lacked HLA typing at each locus, the association tests relied only on the typed subset. According to the authors, the approach could potentially be generalized to other disease states and immunological phenotypes. A further reported finding was that TCR beta sequences accurately predicted the HLA-A and HLA-B alleles for most subjects in the first cohort. When HLA alleles, especially DR and DQ, strongly co-occurred, attributing TCR associations to individual alleles was difficult. According to a later analysis, most CMV-associated TCR beta chains appeared to be HLA-restricted, and the HLA associations seemed to be driven largely by CMV exposure. Some IMGT-functional V segments, including TRBV6-2 and TRBV6-3, could not be distinguished by the 87-base-pair reads and were therefore excluded. Because counts were too low, 15 to 20 rarely observed V segments, including chromosome 9 orphons, were excluded from the earlier analysis of around 640 of the donors. Presence/absence analyses assumed roughly uniform sequencing depth across donors, an assumption that may not hold. Compared with the approximately 670-donor mean, donors in an Asian-associated ancestry cluster had fewer N-insertions in productive TCRs, according to a later genetic analysis. A total of around 150 TCR beta chains were listed by the study as associated with cytomegalovirus. Cytomegalovirus status was reported to be diagnosed by the classifier with high specificity and sensitivity in both the original and validation cohorts. This cohort had only TCR beta chains sequenced, and the lack of alpha or paired-chain data limited which features could be detected. At a false discovery rate of 0.05, a later analysis linked 15,000 to 20,000 TCR beta sequences to specific HLA alleles. A cluster of highly shared sequence variants was judged likely to represent a technical artifact of the sequencing pipeline. In a later genetic analysis, a missense DCLRE1C variant was associated with V-gene and J-gene trimming of TCR beta chains, and the association was replicated in an independent cohort. An earlier analysis of some 590 of the donors showed that most TCR beta V segments appeared in productive rearrangements either about 87% or about 30% of the time, which broadly matched IMGT annotations.

The library was built by means of the immunoSEQ multiplex PCR assay. A mixture of 60 forward primers for TCR Vbeta segments and 13 reverse primers for TCR Jbeta segments was used in the multiplex PCR. Amplification of the CDR3 region of rearranged TCR beta genes was performed with a multiplex PCR assay on genomic DNA. On the Illumina HiSeq System, the amplified TCR beta libraries were sequenced as 87-base-pair reads. The paper's data handling went like this. A later analysis tallied 80 million to 95 million unique TCR beta chains across the 640 or so repertoires, and approximately 12 million of those chains were shared by two or more donors. Raw reads were error-corrected and collapsed into unique sequences by a nearest-neighbor algorithm in which closely related sequences were merged to remove PCR and sequencing errors. V, D and J gene segments were assigned by aligning CDR3 sequences to IMGT reference sequences. For a sequence to be retained, a match of at least six nucleotides was required to both a V gene segment and a J gene segment. A rearrangement was called productive if the CDR3 had no stop codons and remained in frame with V and J, and every other rearrangement was called non-productive. Following IMGT convention, CDR3 was defined as the stretch from the second conserved V-encoded cysteine up to the conserved J-encoded phenylalanine. In an earlier analysis of more than 550 of the donors, sequences lacking an unambiguous match to a single V gene segment were excluded. In an earlier analysis of approximately 550 of the donors, V segments were called functional above 56.7% productive rearrangements and were called segregating when the between-donor standard deviation exceeded 5%. A statistical classification framework was developed to diagnose cytomegalovirus status using the catalog of TCR beta chain sequences. A later analysis assigned V and J genes by comparing TCR nucleotide sequences with IMGT/GENE-DB human TR gene sequences. A later analysis assigned CDR3 sequences and most-parsimonious VDJ recombination scenarios with the TCRdist pipeline. A later analysis defined each TCR beta chain by its CDR3 amino acid sequence plus V-gene family, and excluded reads lacking a unique V-gene family. In a later analysis, around 600 highly shared, low-generation-probability nucleotide sequences were removed to address suspected cross-contamination and a sequencing artifact. For each public chain, a later analysis derived a clonal expansion index from normalized ranks of inferred template counts within each repertoire. In a later analysis, generation probabilities were computed using a VDJ recombination model fitted to out-of-frame rearrangements, and the results were checked against IGoR. In a later analysis, TCR-TCR, TCR-HLA and TCR-CMV co-occurrence was scored with hypergeometric tests, and a repertoire-size bias correction was applied to TCR pairs. A later analysis estimated false discovery rates by permuting HLA or CMV assignments 20 times. In a later analysis, co-occurring TCRs were grouped with DBSCAN, and TCRdist sequence similarity was added when clustering was performed within HLA-allele-positive subsets. Repertoires with fewer than 30,000 or more than 120,000 public chains were left out of co-occurrence clustering, as were about five repertoires with anomalous nucleotide sharing. This is the immuneACCESS table as TCRdb keeps it, with only in-frame sequences that have V and J called. A part of the clones is gone; compared with another copy, unresolved V genes explain less than half, and the rest is unexplained. V, J and clone size are taken as reported in that table, and D and trimming were inferred from the DNA itself. The sample table shows roughly 120,000 clones, and approximately 82% are seen once. Roughly 23% of the sample belongs to the ten largest clones.

The CDR3 measures 13 amino acids from cysteine to phenylalanine. This entry keeps only the CDR3 DNA: 39 bases, framed from base 1. Trimming removed 5 bases from V and 1 base from J, leaving 8 bases between the germline ends. The germline V gene supplies CDR1 SGHTA and CDR2 FQGTGA. The cohort consisted of 600 to 700 healthy bone marrow donors. At the time of sampling, all cohort members were nominally healthy, though unrecorded immune exposures were likely present. The donor tested CMV seropositive and was one of the 289 seropositive cohort members. A peripheral blood sample was collected from each donor, and TCR beta sequencing was performed on peripheral blood mononuclear cells. The Qiagen DNeasy Blood Extraction Kit was used to extract genomic DNA from the blood cell samples. About this clone itself: The target of this receptor is not known. The record has no base qualities; no much larger clone is one base away.

The source is a man younger than 45 in good health and CMV-seropositive. Rearrangement joined TRBV7-3 to TRBJ1-1; possibly the D gene is TRBD1, per 6 matching bases. The sequenced sample was PBMCs. Here the CDR3 is given as CASSQQGNTEAFF. The DNA sequence is TGTGCCAGCAGCCAACAGGGGAACACTGAAGCTTTCTTT.